This TCR beta chain emerged from a study of vaccination and CD4 T cells after COVID-19. At the level of the study: Investigators drew the post-COVID samples a median 101 days after diagnosis, with a range of 35 to 161. Stimulation of the cells used overlapping spike peptide pools from SARS-CoV-2 and from the common cold coronaviruses HCoV-NL63, HCoV-OC43 and HCoV-229E.

This clonotype was detected only a few times. As yet, its antigen is unknown. Treatment in this sample: roughly 11-day PBMC culture with coronavirus spike peptide pools or control peptides (ViraFEST assay). Cultured CD4+ T-cell DNA underwent Oncomine TCR Beta short-read sequencing. In TCRdb, the PCR reads were re-called with MiXCR into one record per CDR3 protein. The table lists 15,000 to 20,000 distinct CDR3 sequences, under 40% of them singletons. The ends were cut back, 4 bases at V and 4 bases at J, with 11 bases in the middle. The V gene's germline CDR1 is SGDLS and CDR2 YYNGEE. This CDR3 is built from 13 residues.

The specimen sequenced was cultured CD4+ T cells from blood. V usage is TRBV9 and J usage is TRBJ1-1; D gene unclear. This TCR came from a human donor with COVID-19. CDR3 in DNA: TGTGCCAGCAGCCCCCCCGAGGGCACTGAAGCTTTCTTT. Encoded protein: CASSPPEGTEAFF.